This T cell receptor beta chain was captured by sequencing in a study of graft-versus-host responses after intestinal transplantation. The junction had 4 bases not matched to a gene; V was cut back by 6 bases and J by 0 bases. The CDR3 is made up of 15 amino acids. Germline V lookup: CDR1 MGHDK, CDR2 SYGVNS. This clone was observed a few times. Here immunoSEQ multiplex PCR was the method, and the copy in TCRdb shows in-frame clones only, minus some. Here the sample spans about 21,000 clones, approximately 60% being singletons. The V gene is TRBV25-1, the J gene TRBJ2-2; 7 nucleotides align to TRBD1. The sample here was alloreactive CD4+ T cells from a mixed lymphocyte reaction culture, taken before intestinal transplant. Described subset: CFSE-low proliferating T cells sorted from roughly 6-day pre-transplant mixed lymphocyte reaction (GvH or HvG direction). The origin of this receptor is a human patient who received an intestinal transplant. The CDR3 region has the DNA TGTGCCAGCAGGACAGGGTTCGCGAACACCGGGGAGCTGTTTTTT. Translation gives CASRTGFANTGELFF. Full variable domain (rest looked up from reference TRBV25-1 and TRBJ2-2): EADIYQTPRYLVIGTGKKITLECSQTMGHDKMYWYQQDPGMELHLIHYSYGVNSTEKGDLSSESTVSRIRTEHFPLTLESARPSHTSQYLCASRTGFANTGELFFGEGSRLTVL.